This T cell receptor (beta chain) was identified during a study of T cell repertoires in cytomegalovirus infection. About the study: Public TCR beta signatures provided an indication of both CMV infection and a matching HLA type.

Germline V gene sequence: CDR1 DFQATT, CDR2 SNEGSKA (reference sequence). The CDR3 runs to 18 residues. J was trimmed by 1 base and V by 7 bases; bases with no gene match: 17. Study-wide results and caveats: Within the response measured ex vivo, HLA-C-restricted CMV-specific TCR beta clonotypes were dominant.

This clonotype has ten or more counts. The target antigen is unknown. From the reads, TCRdb called clonotypes with MiXCR, one entry per CDR3 protein. In the table there are about 130,000 distinct CDR3 sequences, 7.5% to 9% of which are singletons. V usage is TRBV20-1 and J usage is TRBJ2-5; 11 bases are shared with TRBD2. This clonotype was sampled from a human donor in good health (CMV status not recorded). Some clones in this sample may be carry-over from other donors' samples. Source material: PBMCs. In DNA, the CDR3 is TGCAGTGTGCTGATCCCGCTTCTAGCGGGGGGTCCCCAAGAGACCCAGTACTTC. This gives the protein CSVLIPLLAGGPQETQYF.